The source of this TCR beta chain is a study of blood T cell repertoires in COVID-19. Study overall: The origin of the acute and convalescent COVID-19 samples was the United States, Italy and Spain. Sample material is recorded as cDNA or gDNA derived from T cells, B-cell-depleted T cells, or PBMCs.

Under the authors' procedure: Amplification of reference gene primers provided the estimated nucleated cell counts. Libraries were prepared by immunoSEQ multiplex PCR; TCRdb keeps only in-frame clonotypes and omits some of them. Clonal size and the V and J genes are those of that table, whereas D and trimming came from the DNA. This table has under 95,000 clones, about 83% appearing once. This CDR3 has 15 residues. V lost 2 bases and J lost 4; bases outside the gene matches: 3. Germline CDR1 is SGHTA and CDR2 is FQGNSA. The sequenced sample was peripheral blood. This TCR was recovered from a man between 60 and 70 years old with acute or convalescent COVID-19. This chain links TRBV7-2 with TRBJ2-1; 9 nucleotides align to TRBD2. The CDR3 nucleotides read TGTGCCAGCAGCTTAAGCGGGGGGACGTACAATGAGCAGTTCTTC. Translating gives CASSLSGGTYNEQFF.